The clone carrying this TCR beta chain occurred once. The source of the sample is a study of blood T cell repertoires in COVID-19. Study at large: Spain, Italy and the United States supplied samples that represented acute and convalescent COVID-19.

V was cut by 1 base and J by 0 bases, with 4 bases left in between. This CDR3 comprises 13 residues. Per the germline V gene, CDR1 is SGHNT and CDR2 is YYREEE (reference sequence). Per the original data handling: Reference gene primer amplification gave estimated nucleated cell counts. Produced via immunoSEQ multiplex PCR; TCRdb's table is partial and in-frame only. Clone size and the V and J calls come from that table; the DNA yielded D and trimming. The sample has more than 250,000 clones, 86% seen once. Source material: peripheral blood. This sequence was found in a woman between 25 and 40 years old who had recovered from COVID-19. The V gene is TRBV5-4, the J gene TRBJ1-1; no firm D call. CDR3 sequence reads: CASSLSLNTEAFF. In DNA form, the CDR3 reads TGTGCCAGCAGCTTGAGCCTGAACACTGAAGCTTTCTTT.